The present T cell receptor beta chain was sequenced within a study of shared clonotypes between healthy human individuals. General study results and limits: Investigators collected only blood, and repertoires in tissues likely differ.

The sequencing of unsorted PBMC DNA took place on ten immunoSEQ deep assay plates. Some clones are missing from TCRdb's copy, which holds only in-frame ones; the method was immunoSEQ multiplex PCR. The sample contains about 490,000 clones, roughly 80% of which appear only once. The donor population consisted of healthy HIV-negative adults with no recent acute infections or vaccinations. Caucasian adults residing in Nashville, Tennessee made up all the donors. Note on this clone: The antigen is unknown.

CDR1 and CDR2 from the germline V gene are LNHDA and SQIVND (reference sequence). This CDR3 has 13 residues. V lost 3 bases and J 3 bases, leaving 9 bases between the germline ends. The chain carries TRBV19 and TRBJ2-7; D uncertain. The TCR was taken from a woman aged 40 to 50 in good health. Some clones in this sample may be carry-over from other donors' samples. Sequencing was done on a sample of PBMCs. The CDR3 DNA reads TGTGCCAGTAGTATGTTCGGTGGCTACGAGCAGTACTTC. It translates to CASSMFGGYEQYF.